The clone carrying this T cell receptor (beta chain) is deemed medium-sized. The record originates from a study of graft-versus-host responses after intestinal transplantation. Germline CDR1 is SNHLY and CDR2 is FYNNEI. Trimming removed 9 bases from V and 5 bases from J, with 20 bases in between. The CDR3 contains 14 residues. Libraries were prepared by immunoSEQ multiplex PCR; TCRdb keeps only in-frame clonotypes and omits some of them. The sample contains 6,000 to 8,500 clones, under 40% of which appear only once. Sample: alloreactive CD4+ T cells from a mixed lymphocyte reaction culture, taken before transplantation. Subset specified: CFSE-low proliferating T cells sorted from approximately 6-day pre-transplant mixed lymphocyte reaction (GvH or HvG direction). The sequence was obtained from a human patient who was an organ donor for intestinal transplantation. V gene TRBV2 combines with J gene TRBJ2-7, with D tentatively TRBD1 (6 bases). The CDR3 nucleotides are TGTGCCAGTCAGGATGGGGGCTCGCGCCACGAGCAGTACTTC. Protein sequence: CASQDGGSRHEQYF.